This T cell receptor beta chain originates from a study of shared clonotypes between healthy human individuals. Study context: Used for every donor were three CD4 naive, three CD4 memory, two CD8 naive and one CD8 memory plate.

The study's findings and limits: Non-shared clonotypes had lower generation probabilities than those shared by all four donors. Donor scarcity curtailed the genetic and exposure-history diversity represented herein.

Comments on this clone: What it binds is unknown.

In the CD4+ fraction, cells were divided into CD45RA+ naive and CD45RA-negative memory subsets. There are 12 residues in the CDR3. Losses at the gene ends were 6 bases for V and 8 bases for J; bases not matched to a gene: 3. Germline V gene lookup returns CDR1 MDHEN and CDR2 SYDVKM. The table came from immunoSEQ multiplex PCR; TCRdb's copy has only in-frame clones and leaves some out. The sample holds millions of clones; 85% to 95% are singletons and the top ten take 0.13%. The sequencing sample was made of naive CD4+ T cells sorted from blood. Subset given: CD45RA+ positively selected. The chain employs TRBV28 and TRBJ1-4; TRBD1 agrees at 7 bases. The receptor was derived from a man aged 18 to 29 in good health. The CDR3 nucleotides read TGTGCCAGCAGGACAGGGTACGAAAAACTGTTTTTT. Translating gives CASRTGYEKLFF. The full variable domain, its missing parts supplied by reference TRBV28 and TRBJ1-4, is DVKVTQSSRYLVKRTGEKVFLECVQDMDHENMFWYRQDPGLGLRLIYFSYDVKMKEKGDIPEGYSVSREKKERFSLILESASTNQTSMYLCASRTGYEKLFFGSGTQLSVL.